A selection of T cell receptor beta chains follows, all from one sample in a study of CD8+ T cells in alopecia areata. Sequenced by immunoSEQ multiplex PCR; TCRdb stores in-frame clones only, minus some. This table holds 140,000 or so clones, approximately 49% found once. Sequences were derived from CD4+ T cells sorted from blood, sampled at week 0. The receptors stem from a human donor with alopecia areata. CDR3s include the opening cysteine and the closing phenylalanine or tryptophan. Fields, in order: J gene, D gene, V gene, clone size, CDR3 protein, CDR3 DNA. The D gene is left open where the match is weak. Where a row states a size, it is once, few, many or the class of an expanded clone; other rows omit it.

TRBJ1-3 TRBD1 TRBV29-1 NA CSVVRQGAGNTIYF TGCAGCGTTGTGAGACAGGGGGCTGGAAACACCATATATTTT
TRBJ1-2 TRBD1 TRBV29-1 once CSAADRVRGYTF TGCAGCGCCGCGGACAGGGTGAGAGGCTACACCTTC
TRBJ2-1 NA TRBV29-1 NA CSVNRLKSHSEYNEQFF TGCAGCGTCAACCGCCTTAAGTCCCACTCGGAGTACAATGAGCAGTTCTTC
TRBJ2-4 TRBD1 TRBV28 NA CASSLPGQGGNIQYF TGTGCCAGCAGTCTCCCCGGACAGGGTGGAAACATTCAGTACTTC
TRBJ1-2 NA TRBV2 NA CASSGLRVEGYTF TGTGCCAGCAGTGGACTGAGGGTAGAAGGCTACACCTTC
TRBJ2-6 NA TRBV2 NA CASITGSSGANVLTF TGTGCCAGCATAACGGGTTCCTCTGGGGCCAACGTCCTGACTTTC
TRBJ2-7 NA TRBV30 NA CAWRTVGRSSYEQYF TGTGCCTGGAGGACAGTTGGGCGCAGCTCCTACGAGCAGTACTTC
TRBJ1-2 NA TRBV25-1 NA CASTGNNYGYTF TGTGCCAGCACAGGAAATAACTATGGCTACACCTTC
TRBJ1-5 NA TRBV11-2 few CASSLEGTVSNQPQHF TGTGCCAGCAGCTTAGAAGGGACGGTTAGCAATCAGCCCCAGCATTTT
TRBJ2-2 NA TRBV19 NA CASKTPLGGGDSNTGELFF TGTGCCAGTAAAACTCCCCTTGGGGGGGGCGATTCAAACACCGGGGAGCTGTTTTTT
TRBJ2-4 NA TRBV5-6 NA CASSLESTIAKNIQYF TGTGCCAGCAGCTTGGAATCGACTATAGCCAAAAACATTCAGTACTTC
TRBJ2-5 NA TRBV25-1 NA CASSEPLVQETQYF TGTGCCAGCAGTGAACCCCTGGTCCAAGAGACCCAGTACTTC
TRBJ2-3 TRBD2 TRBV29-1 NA CSATSGSRHTQYF TGCAGCGCTACTAGCGGGAGTAGGCATACGCAGTATTTT
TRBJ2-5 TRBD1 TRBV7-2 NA CASSEGTGSFGETQYF TGTGCCAGCAGCGAAGGGACAGGGTCATTTGGGGAGACCCAGTACTTC
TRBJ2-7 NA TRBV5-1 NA CASSSVTQYEQYF TGCGCCAGCAGCTCAGTGACCCAATACGAGCAGTACTTC
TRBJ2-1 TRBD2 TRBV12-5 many CASGSGTSGYNEQFF TGTGCTAGTGGTTCCGGGACTAGCGGTTACAATGAGCAGTTCTTC
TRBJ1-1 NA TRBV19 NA CASSSGVIVKGEAFF TGTGCCAGTAGTTCAGGGGTAATTGTGAAGGGTGAAGCTTTCTTT
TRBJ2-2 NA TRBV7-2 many CASKTTGAATGELFF TGTGCCAGCAAAACGACCGGGGCAGCAACCGGGGAGCTGTTTTTT
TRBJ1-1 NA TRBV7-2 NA CASSSQVNTEAFF TGTGCCAGCAGCTCACAGGTGAACACTGAAGCTTTCTTT
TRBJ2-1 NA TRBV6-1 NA CASIGRAGYNEQFF TGTGCCAGCATTGGCCGGGCAGGGTACAATGAGCAGTTCTTC
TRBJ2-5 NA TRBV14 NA CASSQVEGTQYF TGTGCCAGCAGCCAAGTGGAAGGGACCCAGTACTTC
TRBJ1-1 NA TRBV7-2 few CASSLIGVNTEAFF TGTGCCAGCAGCTTAATAGGGGTGAACACTGAAGCTTTCTTT
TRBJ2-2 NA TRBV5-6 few CASSLGRTGELFF TGTGCCAGCAGCTTGGGTAGGACCGGGGAGCTGTTTTTT
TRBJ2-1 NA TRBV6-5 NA CASGRRGNEQFF TGTGCCAGCGGGCGAAGAGGCAATGAGCAGTTCTTC
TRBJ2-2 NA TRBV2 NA CASRSGGLGGELFF TGTGCCAGCAGATCTGGGGGACTTGGCGGGGAGCTGTTTTTT
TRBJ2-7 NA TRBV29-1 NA CSVADSRRYEQYF TGCAGCGTTGCGGACTCCAGGCGTTACGAGCAGTACTTC
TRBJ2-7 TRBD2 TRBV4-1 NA CASSGRLSGTSYEQYF TGCGCCAGCAGCGGGCGCCTCAGCGGGACCTCCTACGAGCAGTACTTC
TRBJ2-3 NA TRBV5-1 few CASSQEGGRGDTQYF TGCGCCAGCAGCCAGGAAGGAGGGCGAGGAGATACGCAGTATTTT
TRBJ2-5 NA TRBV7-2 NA CASSFDSSQYF TGTGCCAGCAGCTTTGACAGTTCCCAGTACTTC
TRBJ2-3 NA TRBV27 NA CASSFLSPGYSTDTQYF TGTGCCAGCAGTTTTCTGTCTCCAGGCTATAGCACAGATACGCAGTATTTT
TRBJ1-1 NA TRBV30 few CAWSVRGMNTEAFF TGTGCCTGGAGTGTACGGGGGATGAACACTGAAGCTTTCTTT
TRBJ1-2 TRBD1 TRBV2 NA CAGTGQGFGGYTF TGTGCCGGGACCGGACAGGGGTTTGGAGGCTACACCTTC
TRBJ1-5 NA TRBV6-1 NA CASSEWASNQPQHF TGTGCCAGCAGTGAATGGGCGAGCAATCAGCCCCAGCATTTT
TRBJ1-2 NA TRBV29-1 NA CSVDRAGRDYGYTF TGCAGCGTTGATAGGGCAGGGAGAGACTATGGCTACACCTTC
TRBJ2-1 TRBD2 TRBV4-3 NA CASSHISGRAISEQFF TGCGCCAGCAGCCATATTAGCGGGAGGGCCATTTCTGAGCAGTTCTTC
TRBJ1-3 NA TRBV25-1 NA CASSLTGASGNTIYF TGTGCCAGCAGTCTAACCGGGGCCTCTGGAAACACCATATATTTT
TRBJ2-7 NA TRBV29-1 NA CSVSRTPGSSYEQYF TGCAGCGTCTCGAGGACACCCGGTAGCTCCTACGAGCAGTACTTC
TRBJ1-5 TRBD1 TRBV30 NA CAWSVRGQVLGQPQHF TGTGCCTGGAGTGTTAGGGGACAGGTGCTGGGACAGCCCCAGCATTTT
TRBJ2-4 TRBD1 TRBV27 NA CASSTKGGSKNIQYF TGTGCCAGCAGTACAAAAGGGGGCTCCAAAAACATTCAGTACTTC
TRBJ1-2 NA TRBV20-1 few CSAPTVYGYTF TGCAGTGCCCCGACGGTCTATGGCTACACCTTC
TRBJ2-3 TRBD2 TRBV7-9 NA CASSLLGGSIPDTQYF TGTGCCAGCAGCTTACTGGGCGGGAGTATCCCAGATACGCAGTATTTT
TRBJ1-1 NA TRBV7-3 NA CASSLTRGQDTEAFF TGTGCCAGCAGCTTAACAAGAGGGCAGGACACTGAAGCTTTCTTT
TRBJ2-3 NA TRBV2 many CASSDRDPQYF TGTGCCAGCAGTGACCGGGACCCCCAGTATTTT
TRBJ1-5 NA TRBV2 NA CASSEGQVQPQHF TGTGCCAGCAGTGAGGGGCAGGTTCAGCCCCAGCATTTT
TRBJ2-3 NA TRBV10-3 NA CAITPSGYSTDTQYF TGTGCCATCACCCCCAGCGGGTATAGCACAGATACGCAGTATTTT
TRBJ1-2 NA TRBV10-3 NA CAISETVSGALGYGYTF TGTGCCATCAGTGAGACGGTATCGGGGGCGCTTGGCTATGGCTACACCTTC
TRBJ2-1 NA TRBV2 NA CASKGPYYEQFF TGTGCCAGCAAGGGCCCATACTATGAGCAGTTCTTC
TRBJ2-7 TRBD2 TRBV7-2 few CASSLRIAGGGEQYF TGTGCCAGCAGCCTTCGGATAGCGGGAGGGGGCGAGCAGTACTTC
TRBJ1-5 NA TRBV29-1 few CSVGGGPGQPQHF TGCAGCGTTGGGGGGGGCCCGGGTCAGCCCCAGCATTTT
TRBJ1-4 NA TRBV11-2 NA CASSVVGLRNEKLFF TGTGCCAGCAGCGTGGTGGGACTCCGTAATGAAAAACTGTTTTTT
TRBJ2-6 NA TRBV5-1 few CASTQQGAGANVLTF TGCGCCAGCACGCAACAGGGAGCTGGGGCCAACGTCCTGACTTTC
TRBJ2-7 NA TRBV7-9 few CASSLVDYEQYF TGTGCCAGCAGCTTAGTCGACTACGAGCAGTACTTC
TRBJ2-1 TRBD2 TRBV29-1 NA CSVAGGPPHEQFF TGCAGCGTAGCGGGAGGGCCTCCCCATGAGCAGTTCTTC
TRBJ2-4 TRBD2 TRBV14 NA CASSREREGLGRNIQYF TGTGCCAGCAGCCGTGAGCGGGAGGGCCTGGGTCGAAACATTCAGTACTTC